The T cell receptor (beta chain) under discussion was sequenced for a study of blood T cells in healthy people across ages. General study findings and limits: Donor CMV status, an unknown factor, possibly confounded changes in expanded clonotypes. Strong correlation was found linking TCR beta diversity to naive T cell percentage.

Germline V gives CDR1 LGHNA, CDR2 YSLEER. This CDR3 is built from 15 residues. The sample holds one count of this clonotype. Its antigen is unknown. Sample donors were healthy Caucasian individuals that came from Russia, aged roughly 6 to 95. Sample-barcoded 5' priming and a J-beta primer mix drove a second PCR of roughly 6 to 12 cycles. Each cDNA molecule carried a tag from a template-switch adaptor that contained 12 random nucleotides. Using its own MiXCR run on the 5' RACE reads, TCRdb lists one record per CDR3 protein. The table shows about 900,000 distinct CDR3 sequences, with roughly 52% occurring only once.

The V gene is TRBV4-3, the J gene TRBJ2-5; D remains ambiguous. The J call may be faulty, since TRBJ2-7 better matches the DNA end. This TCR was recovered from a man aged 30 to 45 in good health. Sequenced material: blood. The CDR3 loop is CASSQALLMDYEQYF. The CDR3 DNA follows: TGCGCCAGCAGCCAAGCCCTCCTAATGGACTACGAGCAGTACTTC.